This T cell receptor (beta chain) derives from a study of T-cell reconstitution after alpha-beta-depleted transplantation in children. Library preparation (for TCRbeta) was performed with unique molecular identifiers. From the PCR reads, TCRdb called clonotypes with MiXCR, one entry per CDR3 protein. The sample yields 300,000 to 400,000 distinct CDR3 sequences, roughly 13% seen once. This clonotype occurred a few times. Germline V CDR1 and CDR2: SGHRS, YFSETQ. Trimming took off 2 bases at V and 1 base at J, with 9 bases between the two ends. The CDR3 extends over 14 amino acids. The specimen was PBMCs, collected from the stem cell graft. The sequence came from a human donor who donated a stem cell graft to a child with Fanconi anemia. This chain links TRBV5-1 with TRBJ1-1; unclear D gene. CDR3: CASSLFDQNTEAFF. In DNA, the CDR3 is TGCGCCAGCAGCTTATTCGACCAGAACACTGAAGCTTTCTTT. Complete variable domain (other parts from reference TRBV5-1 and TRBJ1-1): KAGVTQTPRYLIKTRGQQVTLSCSPISGHRSVSWYQQTPGQGLQFLFEYFSETQRNKGNFPGRFSGRQFSNSRSEMNVSTLELGDSALYLCASSLFDQNTEAFFGQGTRLTVV.